Listed below are T cell receptor beta chains from one sample, sequenced in a study of CD8+CD57+ T cells in acquired aplastic anemia. TCRdb reanalysed the reads using MiXCR and keeps one entry per CDR3 protein. This repertoire shows around 180,000 distinct CDR3 sequences, 64% found once; its top ten account for just over 45%. The sample consisted of sorted CD4+, CD8+, or CD8+CD57+ T cells (not recorded which) from PBMCs. The source of these receptors is a human donor with severe aplastic anemia or a healthy control (not recorded which). CDR3s include the opening cysteine and the closing phenylalanine or tryptophan. The order of the fields is clone size, D gene, J gene, V gene, CDR3 protein, CDR3 DNA. The D gene is left open where the match is weak. Where a row states a size, it is once, few, many or the class of an expanded clone; other rows omit it.

- | - | TRBJ1-1 | TRBV2 | CASRDLRQNTEAFF | TGTGCCAGCAGAGACCTTCGACAGAACACTGAAGCTTTCTTT
few | - | TRBJ1-5 | TRBV28 | CASSSGFGNQPQHF | TGTGCCAGCAGTTCAGGGTTTGGCAATCAGCCCCAGCATTTT
- | - | TRBJ2-3 | TRBV5-1 | CASSLWRQGTDTQYF | TGCGCCAGCAGCTTGTGGCGTCAGGGGACAGATACGCAGTATTTT
once | TRBD2 | TRBJ2-1 | TRBV7-2 | CASSVEGRDYNEQFF | TGTGCCAGCAGCGTAGAGGGGAGGGACTACAATGAGCAGTTCTTC
- | - | TRBJ2-1 | TRBV7-8 | CASSQKDHSSYNEQFF | TGTGCCAGCAGCCAAAAGGACCATAGCTCCTACAATGAGCAGTTCTTC
many | - | TRBJ1-3 | TRBV9 | CASSVGDTGNTIYF | TGTGCCAGCAGCGTAGGGGACACTGGAAACACCATATATTTT
- | - | TRBJ1-6 | TRBV9 | CASNKEINSPLHF | TGTGCCAGCAACAAGGAGATTAATTCACCCCTCCACTTT
few | - | TRBJ2-7 | TRBV7-7 | CASSLAEGSTYEQYF | TGTGCCAGCAGCTTAGCTGAAGGATCAACCTACGAGCAGTACTTC
- | - | TRBJ2-7 | TRBV5-6 | CASSPIGRPYEQYF | TGTGCCAGCAGCCCGATAGGCCGGCCCTACGAGCAGTACTTC
- | TRBD2 | TRBJ2-1 | TRBV7-9 | CASSLVGTSGNEQFF | TGTGCCAGCAGCTTAGTCGGGACTAGTGGCAATGAGCAGTTCTTC
once | - | TRBJ1-1 | TRBV7-3 | CASSLLGRTPITNTEAFF | TGTGCCAGCAGCTTACTGGGCAGGACTCCTATCACGAACACTGAAGCTTTCTTT
- | - | TRBJ2-7 | TRBV7-9 | CASSLGPGAGYEQYF | TGTGCCAGCAGCTTAGGCCCAGGGGCCGGCTACGAGCAGTACTTC
- | - | TRBJ2-7 | TRBV24-1 | CATYVWEHEQYF | TGTGCCACCTATGTTTGGGAACACGAGCAGTACTTC
once | - | TRBJ1-1 | TRBV29-1 | CSVVETEGTEAFF | TGCAGCGTTGTAGAGACGGAGGGCACTGAAGCTTTCTTT
few | TRBD2 | TRBJ2-7 | TRBV20-1 | CSARLGGALTYEQYF | TGCAGTGCTCGCCTCGGGGGGGCCCTTACCTACGAGCAGTACTTC
- | TRBD2 | TRBJ2-3 | TRBV20-1 | CSASTLAGAGDTQYF | TGCAGTGCTAGTACTTTAGCGGGGGCGGGAGATACGCAGTATTTT
- | - | TRBJ1-1 | TRBV7-6 | CASSSRQVALAEAFF | TGTGCCAGCAGCTCAAGACAGGTTGCCTTGGCTGAAGCTTTCTTT
- | TRBD1 | TRBJ1-6 | TRBV5-1 | CASSLAGTANSPLHF | TGCGCCAGCAGCTTGGCCGGGACAGCAAATTCACCCCTCCACTTT
few | - | TRBJ2-1 | TRBV19 | CASSIRVSYNEQFF | TGTGCCAGTAGTATCAGGGTCTCCTACAATGAGCAGTTCTTC
- | - | TRBJ1-5 | TRBV12-3/TRBV12-4 | CASNGPQHF | TGTGCCAGCAATGGACCCCAGCATTTT